One T cell receptor beta chain is described in this entry. The data originate from a study of blood T cell repertoires in COVID-19. As for the study in general: COVID-19 samples, acute and convalescent, were from the United States, Italy and Spain.

Only in-frame clones appear in the TCRdb table, and some are missing; sequencing was by immunoSEQ multiplex PCR. The sample holds roughly 50,000 clones, around 90% seen once. Germline assignment: CDR1 GTSNPN and CDR2 SVGIG (reference sequence). Between the trimmed V and J ends, which lost 1 base and 2 bases, there was a span of 8 bases. The CDR3 consists of 13 residues. Material: peripheral blood. The TCR originated in a man aged 80 or over with acute or convalescent COVID-19. The chain joins TRBV30 to TRBJ1-2; D call uncertain. Here the CDR3 reads CAWSGPVNYGYTF. In nucleotides, the CDR3 is TGTGCCTGGAGTGGTCCAGTCAACTATGGCTACACCTTC.